The present T cell receptor (beta chain) was sequenced within a study of T cells in Graves' hyperthyroidism and ophthalmopathy. V lost 3 bases and J 3 bases, leaving 17 bases between the germline ends. The germline V gene encodes CDR1 DFQATT and CDR2 SNEGSKA (reference sequence). The CDR3 loop spans 15 amino acids. This clonotype was detected ten times or more. TCR beta CDR3 sequences were amplified from RNA transcripts. First-round RT-PCR targeting the TCR CDR3 was performed with the HTBI primer set. MiXCR, applied by TCRdb to the multiplex PCR reads, yields one record per CDR3 protein. Counted here are 200,000 to 250,000 distinct CDR3 sequences, around 25% occurring once; the ten biggest clones make up about a third.

This receptor was identified in a woman aged 40 to 55 with Graves' ophthalmopathy. The J gene is TRBJ2-5, the V gene TRBV20-1, with D possibly TRBD1 on 6 matching bases. The sample was blood. The CDR3 reads CSASPVQGTEETQYF. CDR3 nucleotides: TGCAGTGCTAGCCCCGTACAGGGTACGGAAGAGACCCAGTACTTC.